This T cell receptor (beta chain) comes out of a study of T cell responses to AZD1222 COVID-19 vaccine. The study, taken as a whole, reports: Vaccination with two AZD1222 doses was followed by a rise in Spike-specific TCR breadth and depth.

The assay was immunoSEQ multiplex PCR, and TCRdb's table has in-frame clones only and misses some. The sample has more than 90,000 clones; roughly 90% are singletons. Germline loops: CDR1 MNHEY, CDR2 SMNVEV (reference sequence). The CDR3 totals 15 residues. Trimming shortened V by 4 bases and J by 0 bases, and 9 bases separated the two germline ends. Concerning this clone itself: The antigen remains unidentified.

The sequencing used peripheral blood, collected on day 0 of AZD1222 vaccination. This chain links TRBV27 with TRBJ1-4; no reliable D call. The TCR sequence derives from an adult in good health. The CDR3 loop reads CASSSSAATNEKLFF. The CDR3 region has the DNA TGTGCCAGCAGTTCCTCAGCCGCAACTAATGAAAAACTGTTTTTT.